A single sample is the source of the 17 T cell receptor beta chains below, sequenced in a study of blood T cell repertoires in COVID-19. Generated by immunoSEQ multiplex PCR, the TCRdb table keeps only in-frame clones and is missing some. The repertoire consists of approximately 260,000 clones, with about 87% occurring once and the leading ten covering over 1%. Sample: PBMCs or T cells enriched from blood (not recorded which). The receptors were gathered from a woman in her thirties or forties with acute COVID-19.

The CDR3: CASSVGTSGSTDTQYF. CDR3 in DNA: TGTGCCAGCAGCGTCGGGACTAGCGGTAGCACAGATACGCAGTATTTT. The J gene is TRBJ2-3, the V gene TRBV13; 11 bases fit TRBD2. V was pared by 5 bases and J by 0 bases, with 4 bases of the junction left unmatched. CDR1 and CDR2 from the germline V gene are PRHDT and FYEKMQ (reference sequence). The CDR3 sequence is 16 residues long.

V usage is TRBV24-1 and J usage is TRBJ1-5; D possibly corresponds to TRBD1 (6 bases). V was trimmed by 4 bases and J by 7 bases, leaving 19 bases between them. Germline values: CDR1 KGHDR, CDR2 SFDVKD. The CDR3 is made up of 16 amino acids. The CDR3 spells CATSDSQGVGPQPQHF. As DNA, the CDR3 is TGTGCCACCAGTGACTCACAGGGAGTTGGACCCCAGCCCCAGCATTTT.

The rearrangement joins TRBV28 to TRBJ1-5; 7 bases agree with TRBD1. The CDR3 loop spans 15 amino acids. Trimming at V came to 4 bases and at J to 7 bases, leaving 10 bases not matched to a gene. The germline gives CDR1 MDHEN, CDR2 SYDVKM. The CDR3 nucleotides are TGTGCCAGCAGTTCGCCGACAGGGTTTGGCCAGCCCCAGCATTTT. This encodes CASSSPTGFGQPQHF.

The chain has TRBV3-1 (or the pseudogene TRBV3-2) and TRBJ2-1, with TRBD2 identical over 8 bases. The germline CDR1 and CDR2 sequences are LGHDT and YNNKEL (reference sequence). This CDR3 is 14 amino acids long. Germline trimming cut 7 bases from V and 0 bases from J; bases unmatched to any gene: 2. The CDR3 region has the DNA TGTGCCAGCACCGGGACTAGCTCCTACAATGAGCAGTTCTTC. Protein product: CASTGTSSYNEQFF.

This clone was found many times. The chain combines TRBV7-2 with TRBJ1-6; D is perhaps TRBD1 (5 bases). The CDR3 length is 16 residues. Germline CDR1 reads SGHTA; CDR2 reads FQGNSA. Trimming left V 6 bases short and J 5 bases short, with 17 bases between. In DNA, the CDR3 is TGTGCCAGCAGACAGACAGTTCTTAGCAATAATTCACCCCTCCACTTT. This sequence encodes CASRQTVLSNNSPLHF.

This chain connects TRBV3-1 (or the pseudogene TRBV3-2) to TRBJ1-1; tentative D call: TRBD1 (6 bases). Germline V gene lookup returns CDR1 LGHDT and CDR2 YNNKEL (reference sequence). The CDR3 sequence is 14 residues long. Trimming left V 3 bases short and J 0 bases short, with 8 bases between. CDR3 protein: CASSQQGLNTEAFF. Written as DNA, the CDR3 is TGTGCCAGCAGCCAGCAGGGGTTGAACACTGAAGCTTTCTTT.

This clone was counted once. The chain combines TRBV18 with TRBJ2-1, with 11 bases lining up with TRBD1. CDR1 is KGHSH, CDR2 LQKENI, per germline. The junction had 1 base not matched to a gene; V was cut back by 0 bases and J by 6 bases. The CDR3 consists of 15 residues. CDR3 coding DNA: TGTGCCAGCTCACCACCCGGGACAGGGGGCAATGAGCAGTTCTTC. This translates into CASSPPGTGGNEQFF.

This chain connects TRBV7-2 to TRBJ1-1; D remains ambiguous. This CDR3 has 14 amino acids. Per germline, CDR1 SGHTA and CDR2 FQGNSA. V lost 5 bases, J lost 0 bases, and 10 bases lay in between. The CDR3 DNA is TGTGCCAGCAGCGTACAGAGCATGAACACTGAAGCTTTCTTT. This sequence encodes CASSVQSMNTEAFF.

The V and J genes are TRBV13 and TRBJ2-7; TRBD1 matches 7 bases. Germline lookup yields CDR1 PRHDT and CDR2 FYEKMQ (reference sequence). The V gene end was trimmed by 10 bases and the J gene end by 4 bases; junction bases not matched to a gene: 13. The CDR3 runs to 14 residues. CDR3 loop: CATGTGTALYEQYF. CDR3 sequence (DNA): TGTGCCACGGGAACCGGGACAGCCCTTTACGAGCAGTACTTC.

V is TRBV5-4 and J is TRBJ1-3; D unresolved. V gave up 0 bases and J gave up 0 bases, with 7 bases separating them. The V gene's germline CDR1 is SGHNT and CDR2 YYREEE (reference sequence). The CDR3 runs to 15 residues. The CDR3 DNA reads TGTGCCAGCAGCTTGGCCCCGGGCTCTGGAAACACCATATATTTT. Protein: CASSLAPGSGNTIYF.

The chain is built from TRBV12-5 and TRBJ1-2; 7 nucleotides agree with TRBD1. Per the germline V gene, CDR1 is LGHNT and CDR2 is FRNRAP. This CDR3 contains 17 residues. V lost 0 bases, J lost 8 bases, and 15 bases stayed unmatched. The CDR3 protein is CASGLVIGGTAGGGYTF. The CDR3 DNA reads as TGTGCTAGTGGTTTGGTAATAGGTGGGACAGCTGGGGGCGGCTACACCTTC.

The gene calls are TRBV5-6 and TRBJ2-1; maybe TRBD2 (6 bases). Germline values: CDR1 SGHDT, CDR2 YYEEEE. The CDR3 is made up of 13 amino acids. V gave up 7 bases and J gave up 5 bases, with 13 bases separating them. CDR3 nucleotides: TGTGCCAGCGGGGGGACGGTACACAATGAGCAGTTCTTC. It translates to CASGGTVHNEQFF.

The V and J genes are TRBV19 and TRBJ2-1, with 7 bases identical to TRBD2. Germline V lookup: CDR1 LNHDA, CDR2 SQIVND (reference sequence). V lost 3 bases to trimming and J lost 5 bases; unmatched junction nucleotides: 10. The CDR3 loop spans 16 amino acids. CDR3 protein: CASSMGAREHHNEQFF. CDR3 sequence (DNA): TGTGCCAGTAGTATGGGTGCGCGGGAGCACCACAATGAGCAGTTCTTC.

As to this clone: A read error may account for a junction end that differs from germline. V gene TRBV30 combines with J gene TRBJ2-1; a possible D gene is TRBD2 (6 bases). This CDR3 contains 11 residues. The germline gives CDR1 GTSNPN, CDR2 SVGIG (reference sequence). DNA of the CDR3: TGTGCGTGGACGGAGGGCTATCGTAGGTTCTTC. Protein product: CAWTEGYRRFF. The full variable domain, in which reference TRBV30 and TRBJ2-1 provide the parts outside the CDR3, is SQTIHQWPATLVQPVGSPLSLECTVEGTSNPNLYWYRQAAGRGLQLLFYSVGIGQISSEVPQNLSASRPQDRQFILSSKKLLLSDSGFYLCAWTEGYRRFFGPGTRLTVL.

The V and J genes are TRBV11-3 and TRBJ2-3; possibly TRBD2 for D (6 bases). V was shortened by 5 bases and J by 4 bases, with 28 bases between the two germline ends. The CDR3 runs to 19 residues. Germline V gene sequence: CDR1 SGHNT, CDR2 YENEEA. CDR3: CASSHGGRSGAERADTQYF. The DNA of the CDR3 is TGTGCCAGCAGCCATGGTGGGAGGTCAGGAGCCGAAAGGGCAGATACGCAGTATTTT.

This chain links TRBV21-1 with TRBJ1-3; the table's D call of TRBD1 was not tested on the DNA. TRBV21-1 constitutes a pseudogene. The CDR3 is 17 amino acids. The CDR3: CASPSPQGYNSGNTIYF. For the CDR3, the DNA is TGTGCCAGCCCTAGCCCACAGGGCTACAACTCTGGAAACACCATATATTTT.

The CDR3 loop reads CASSQDAQGALGYTF. The CDR3 DNA reads TGTGCCAGCAGCCAAGACGCTCAGGGGGCGCTCGGCTACACCTTC. This rearrangement joins TRBV4-2 to TRBJ1-2; TRBD1 matches 8 bases. The germline V gene encodes CDR1 LGHNA and CDR2 YNFKEQ. Unmatched junction bases numbered 8, after V lost 0 bases and J lost 8 bases. This CDR3 comprises 15 residues.